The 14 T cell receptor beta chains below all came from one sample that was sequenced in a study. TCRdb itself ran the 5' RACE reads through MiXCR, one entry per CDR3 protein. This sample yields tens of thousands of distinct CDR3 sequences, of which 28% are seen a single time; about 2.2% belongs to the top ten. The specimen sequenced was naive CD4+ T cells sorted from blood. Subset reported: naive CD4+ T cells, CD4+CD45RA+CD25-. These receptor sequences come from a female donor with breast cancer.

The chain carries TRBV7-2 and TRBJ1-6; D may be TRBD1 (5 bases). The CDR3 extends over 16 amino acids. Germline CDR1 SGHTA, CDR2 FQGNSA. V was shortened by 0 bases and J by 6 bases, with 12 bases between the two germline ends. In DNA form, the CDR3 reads TGTGCCAGCAGCTTAGCAGCGGCAGGGACTAATTCACCCCTCCACTTT. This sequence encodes CASSLAAAGTNSPLHF.

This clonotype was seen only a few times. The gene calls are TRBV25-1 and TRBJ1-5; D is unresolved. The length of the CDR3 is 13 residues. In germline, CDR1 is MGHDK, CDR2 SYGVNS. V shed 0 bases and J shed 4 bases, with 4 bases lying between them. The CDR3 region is CASSEYGNQPQHF. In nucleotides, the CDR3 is TGTGCCAGCAGTGAATATGGGAATCAGCCCCAGCATTTT. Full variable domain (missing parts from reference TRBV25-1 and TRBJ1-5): EADIYQTPRYLVIGTGKKITLECSQTMGHDKMYWYQQDPGMELHLIHYSYGVNSTEKGDLSSESTVSRIRTEHFPLTLESARPSHTSQYLCASSEYGNQPQHFGDGTRLSIL.

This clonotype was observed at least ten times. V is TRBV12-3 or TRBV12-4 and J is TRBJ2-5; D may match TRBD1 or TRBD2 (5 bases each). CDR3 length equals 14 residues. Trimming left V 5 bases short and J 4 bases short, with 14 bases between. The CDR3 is CASSTHGGAETQYF. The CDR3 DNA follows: TGTGCCAGCAGTACTCATGGGGGAGCAGAGACCCAGTACTTC.

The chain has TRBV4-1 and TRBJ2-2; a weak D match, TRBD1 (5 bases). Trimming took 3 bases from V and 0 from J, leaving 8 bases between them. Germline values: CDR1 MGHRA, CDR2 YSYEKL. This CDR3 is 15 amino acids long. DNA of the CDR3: TGCGCCAGCAGCCACCCAGGGTCGAACACCGGGGAGCTGTTTTTT. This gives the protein CASSHPGSNTGELFF.

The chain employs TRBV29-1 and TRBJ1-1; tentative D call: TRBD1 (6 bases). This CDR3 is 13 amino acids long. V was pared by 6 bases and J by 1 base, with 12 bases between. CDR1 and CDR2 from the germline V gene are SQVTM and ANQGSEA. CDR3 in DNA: TGCAGCGTCATGGACAGAGCGAACACTGAAGCTTTCTTT. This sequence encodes CSVMDRANTEAFF. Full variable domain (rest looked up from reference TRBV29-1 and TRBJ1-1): SAVISQKPSRDICQRGTSLTIQCQVDSQVTMMFWYRQQPGQSLTLIATANQGSEATYESGFVIDKFPISRPNLTFSTLTVSNMSPEDSSIYLCSVMDRANTEAFFGQGTRLTVV.

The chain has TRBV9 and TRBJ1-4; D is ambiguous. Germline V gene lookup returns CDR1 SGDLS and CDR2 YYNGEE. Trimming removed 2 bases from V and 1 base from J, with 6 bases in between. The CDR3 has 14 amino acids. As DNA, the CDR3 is TGTGCCAGCAGCGTCCCAAGAACTAATGAAAAACTGTTTTTT. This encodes CASSVPRTNEKLFF.

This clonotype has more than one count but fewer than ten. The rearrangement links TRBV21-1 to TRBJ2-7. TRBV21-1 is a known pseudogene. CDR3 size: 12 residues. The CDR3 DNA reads TGTGCCAGCAGCTGCTTGTCGGCTGAGCAGTACTTC. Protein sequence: CASSCLSAEQYF.

CDR3 sequence reads: CASRRAGADTQYF. The CDR3 DNA reads as TGTGCCAGCAGGCGGGCGGGAGCAGATACGCAGTATTTT. This sequence joins TRBV12-3 or TRBV12-4 and TRBJ2-3; 7 nucleotides agree with TRBD2. The CDR3 has 13 amino acids. V trimming: 6 bases; J trimming: 4 bases; junction bases outside the gene matches: 4.

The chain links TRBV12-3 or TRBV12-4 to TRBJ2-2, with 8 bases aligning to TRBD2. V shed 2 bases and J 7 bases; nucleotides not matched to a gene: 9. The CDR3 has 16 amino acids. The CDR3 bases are TGTGCCAGCAGTTTACGGGCGGGGGGCCCGAACGGGGAGCTGTTTTTT. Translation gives CASSLRAGGPNGELFF.

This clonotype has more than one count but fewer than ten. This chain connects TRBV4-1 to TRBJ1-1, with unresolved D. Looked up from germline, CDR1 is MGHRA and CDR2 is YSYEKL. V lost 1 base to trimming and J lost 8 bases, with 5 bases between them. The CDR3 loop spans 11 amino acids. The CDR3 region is CASSQGREAFF. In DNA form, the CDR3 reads TGCGCCAGCAGCCAAGGACGCGAAGCTTTCTTT.

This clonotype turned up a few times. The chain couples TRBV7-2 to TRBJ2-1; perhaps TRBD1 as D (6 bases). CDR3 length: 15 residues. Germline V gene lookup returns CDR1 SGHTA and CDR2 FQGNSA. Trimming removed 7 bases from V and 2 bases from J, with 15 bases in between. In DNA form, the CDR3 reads TGTGCCAGCACAACCCCGGGACAAACCTACAATGAGCAGTTCTTC. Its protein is CASTTPGQTYNEQFF.

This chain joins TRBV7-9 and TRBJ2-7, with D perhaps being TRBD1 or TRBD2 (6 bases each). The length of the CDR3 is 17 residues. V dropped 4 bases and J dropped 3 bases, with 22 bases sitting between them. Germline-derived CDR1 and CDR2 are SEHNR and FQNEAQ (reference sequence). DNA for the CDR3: TGTGCCAGCAGCTCCCGTTCGGAGGGGGATAGGATCTACGAGCAGTACTTC. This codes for CASSSRSEGDRIYEQYF.

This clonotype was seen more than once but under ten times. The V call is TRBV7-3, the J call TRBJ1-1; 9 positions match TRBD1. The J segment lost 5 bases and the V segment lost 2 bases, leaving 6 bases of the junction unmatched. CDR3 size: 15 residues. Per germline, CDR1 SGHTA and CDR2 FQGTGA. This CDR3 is CASSLSNRGRTEAFF. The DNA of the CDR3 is TGTGCCAGCAGCTTATCTAACAGGGGGCGGACTGAAGCTTTCTTT.

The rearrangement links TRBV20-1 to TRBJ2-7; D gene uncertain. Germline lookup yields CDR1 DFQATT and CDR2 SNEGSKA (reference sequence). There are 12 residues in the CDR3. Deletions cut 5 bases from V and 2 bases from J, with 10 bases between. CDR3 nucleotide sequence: TGCAGTGCTGAGACACTGACCTACGAGCAGTACTTC. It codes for CSAETLTYEQYF.